Listed below are T cell receptor beta chains from one sample, sequenced in a study of PD-1 blockade in classical Hodgkin lymphoma. Some clones are missing from TCRdb's copy, which holds only in-frame ones; the method was immunoSEQ multiplex PCR. The table lists approximately 49,000 clones, approximately 80% of them singletons. This specimen consisted of peripheral blood mononuclear cells (PBMCs), obtained before the fourth cycle of nivolumab. These TCRs come from a human donor with classical Hodgkin lymphoma. Both conserved end residues are part of each CDR3. The order of the fields is clone size, J gene, V gene, D gene, CDR3 DNA, CDR3 protein. D genes are given only for firm matches. Clone size is given for some rows only: seen once, a few or many times, or a class if the clone is expanded.

. | TRBJ2-5 | TRBV28 | . | TGTGCCAGCAGTCAGGGGAGGTGGGAGACCCAGTACTTC | CASSQGRWETQYF
. | TRBJ1-3 | TRBV18 | . | TGTGCCAGCTCACCAACAAACACAAACACCATATATTTT | CASSPTNTNTIYF
. | TRBJ1-2 | TRBV27 | TRBD1 | TGTGCCAGCTCCAAACCGGGACAGTTGGGCTATGGCTACACCTTC | CASSKPGQLGYGYTF
. | TRBJ2-3 | TRBV7-3 | . | TGTGCCAGCAGCCCCACAGGGAAAAGCACAGATACGCAGTATTTT | CASSPTGKSTDTQYF
. | TRBJ1-3 | TRBV30 | . | TGTGCCTGGAGTTTTAGCTCTGGAAACACCATATATTTT | CAWSFSSGNTIYF
. | TRBJ2-1 | TRBV6-6 | TRBD1 | TGTGCCAGCAGCGGACAGGGATACTACAATGAGCAGTTCTTC | CASSGQGYYNEQFF
. | TRBJ1-2 | TRBV5-6 | . | TGTGCCAGCAGCTTGGGACTTTTCGGCTATGGCTACACCTTC | CASSLGLFGYGYTF
. | TRBJ2-1 | TRBV2 | TRBD2 | TGTGCCAGTCGCAACGGGGGGTTCTCCTACAATGAGCAGTTCTTC | CASRNGGFSYNEQFF
. | TRBJ2-3 | TRBV2 | TRBD1 | TGTGCCAGCAGGGACAGGGGGTCCGCAGATACGCAGTATTTT | CASRDRGSADTQYF
. | TRBJ2-1 | TRBV11-2 | TRBD1 | TGTGCCAGCAGCCTTGGACAGGGGCAGTATGAGCAGTTCTTC | CASSLGQGQYEQFF
. | TRBJ1-1 | TRBV27 | TRBD1 | TGTGCCAGCAGTCCCCACGGACAGGTTCAGGTCTTT | CASSPHGQVQVF
few | TRBJ1-2 | TRBV4-2 | . | TGTGCCAGCAGCCGAGTCTCCGGGGACACGGCGGGCGGCTACACCTTC | CASSRVSGDTAGGYTF
. | TRBJ1-4 | TRBV27 | . | TGTGCCAGCAGTTTATTGCGCCAGCCTGAAAAACTGTTTTTT | CASSLLRQPEKLFF
. | TRBJ1-1 | TRBV6-5 | . | TGTGCCAGCAGTTCCGATACTCCAGGGGTTGCTGAAGCTTTCTTT | CASSSDTPGVAEAFF
. | TRBJ2-5 | TRBV7-3 | . | TGTGCCAGCAGCCAGACTAGTCAAGAGACCCAGTACTTC | CASSQTSQETQYF
. | TRBJ2-1 | TRBV28 | TRBD2 | TGTGCCAGCAGTCTATTGGGACTAGGGGACAATGAGCAGTTCTTC | CASSLLGLGDNEQFF
once | TRBJ2-1 | TRBV6-6 | TRBD2 | TGTGCCAGCAGAGACCTTACTAGCGGGATTTCATATGAGCAGTTCTTC | CASRDLTSGISYEQFF
. | TRBJ2-7 | TRBV7-9 | . | TGTGCCAGCACCAGGATAGGGAACCCCTACGAGCAGTACTTC | CASTRIGNPYEQYF
few | TRBJ2-1 | TRBV7-6 | . | TGTGCCAGCAGCCCCTTGGGTAGCGGATCCAATGAGCAGTTCTTC | CASSPLGSGSNEQFF
. | TRBJ1-1 | TRBV28 | TRBD1 | TGTGCCAGCGGGACAGGGAGGATCAACACTGAAGCTTTCTTT | CASGTGRINTEAFF
. | TRBJ2-7 | TRBV10-3 | . | TGTGCCATCACCTCCGGGACGGAGTTCTACGAGCAGTACTTC | CAITSGTEFYEQYF
once | TRBJ2-5 | TRBV2 | . | TGTGCCAGCAGTGATGGTCTTGGGTTGGAAGGGGAGACCCAGTACTTC | CASSDGLGLEGETQYF
. | TRBJ2-5 | TRBV9 | TRBD1 | TGTGCCAGCAGCGCTCGGGACAGGTCCCAAGAGACCCAGTACTTC | CASSARDRSQETQYF
. | TRBJ2-7 | TRBV4-1 | . | TGCGCCAGCAGCCAAGATCAGGGGGGGGTCTACGAGCAGTACTTC | CASSQDQGGVYEQYF
. | TRBJ1-1 | TRBV5-4 | . | TGTGCCAGCAGCTTGTTGGGGGGGCCCTTGAACACTGAAGCTTTCTTT | CASSLLGGPLNTEAFF
few | TRBJ2-3 | TRBV29-1 | . | TGCAGCGTTCAAGGGAGAGGTAGTCTGGCAGATACGCAGTATTTT | CSVQGRGSLADTQYF
. | TRBJ2-4 | TRBV4-3 | . | TGCGCCAGCAGCCAAGGATCCGCGGACATTCAGTACTTC | CASSQGSADIQYF
. | TRBJ2-5 | TRBV7-2 | . | TGTGCCAGCAGCTTACCGGGAGAGACCCAGTACTTC | CASSLPGETQYF